The rows below give T cell receptor beta chains drawn from one sample of a study of blood T cell repertoires in COVID-19. Some clones are missing from TCRdb's copy, which holds only in-frame ones; the method was immunoSEQ multiplex PCR. The data contain 470,000 or so clones, roughly 90% of them seen just once; the ten biggest clones take up roughly 4.3%. Sequencing input: peripheral blood. The receptors derive from a woman aged 25 to 39 with acute or convalescent COVID-19. The CDR3 runs from the conserved cysteine through the conserved F or W. The order of the fields is J gene, clone size, D gene, V gene, CDR3 DNA, CDR3 protein. D genes are given only for firm matches. Size is omitted from some rows. Given values are once, few, many or a class for expanded clones.

>TRBJ2-1|NA|TRBD1|TRBV5-4
TGTGCCAGCAGCCCCAGACAGGGCTCCTACAATGAGCAGTTCTTC
CASSPRQGSYNEQFF
>TRBJ2-1|NA|TRBD2|TRBV9
TGTGCCAGCAGCGTACTAGCGGGGGGCGAGCAGTTCTTC
CASSVLAGGEQFF
>TRBJ2-3|NA|TRBD2|TRBV5-6
TGTGCCACTTCGCAACTAGCGGGGGGGCGGGATACGCAGTATTTT
CATSQLAGGRDTQYF
>TRBJ1-1|NA|NA|TRBV10-2
TGCGCCAGCCCCGACAAGTGGACATTGGAGAACACTGAAGCTTTCTTT
CASPDKWTLENTEAFF
>TRBJ2-1|once|TRBD2|TRBV2
TGTGCCAGCAGCGCCTGGCGGGGGTCTCCGTTCTTC
CASSAWRGSPFF
>TRBJ2-7|NA|TRBD1|TRBV19
TGTGCCAGTACCCTGACAGGGGCTGACGAGCAGTACTTC
CASTLTGADEQYF
>TRBJ2-7|NA|TRBD2|TRBV3-1/TRBV3-2
TGTGCCAGCAGCCAAGAGGTTAGCGGGGCCCTCTACGAGCAGTACTTC
CASSQEVSGALYEQYF
>TRBJ1-1|NA|NA|TRBV18
TGTGCCAGCTCACAACAGACTGAAGCTTTCTTT
CASSQQTEAFF
>TRBJ2-3|NA|TRBD2|TRBV11-2
TGTGCCAGCAGCTTTACTAGCGGGGGGGCAGATACGCAGTATTTT
CASSFTSGGADTQYF
>TRBJ2-7|NA|TRBD1|TRBV5-5
TGTGCCAGCAGCGCTGGACAGGGCTCCTACGAGCAGTACTTC
CASSAGQGSYEQYF
>TRBJ1-6|few|NA|TRBV5-1
TGCGCCAGCAGCTTAGGGGATTCACCCCTCCACTTT
CASSLGDSPLHF
>TRBJ2-1|NA|NA|TRBV7-6
TGTGCCAGCAGCTCCTTACAGGGTCTAGCCTACAATGAGCAGTTCTTC
CASSSLQGLAYNEQFF
>TRBJ2-7|NA|NA|TRBV2
TGTGCCAGCAGTGAAGCCTTCCCTAAGTACTTC
CASSEAFPKYF
>TRBJ1-4|NA|NA|TRBV4-1
TGCGCCAGCAGCCAAGATCGTAGAGGTGTACATTTTTTT
CASSQDRRGVHFF
>TRBJ1-4|NA|TRBD1|TRBV6-6
TGTGCCAGCAGTTCGGGACAGGGGAATGAAAAACTGTTTTTT
CASSSGQGNEKLFF
>TRBJ2-3|NA|NA|TRBV9
TGTGCCAGCAGCGGGGGGGACGGAGTATATAGCACAGATACGCAGTATTTT
CASSGGDGVYSTDTQYF
>TRBJ2-7|NA|TRBD2|TRBV12-3/TRBV12-4
TGTGCCAGCACCGCTGGGAGGGGAGACGAGCAGTACTTC
CASTAGRGDEQYF
>TRBJ1-6|NA|NA|TRBV6-1
TGTGCCAGCAGTGATAAGCCGTATAATTCACCCCTCCACTTT
CASSDKPYNSPLHF
>TRBJ2-5|NA|NA|TRBV7-6
TGTGCCAGCAGCCCGAAAACCGGACCTAGGGGGCTAGCGCGCTGGGGGCAAGAGACCCAGTACTTC
CASSPKTGPRGLARWGQETQYF
>TRBJ2-2|once|NA|TRBV4-1
TGCGCCAGCAGCCAAACAGGACCCGGGGAGCTGTTTTTT
CASSQTGPGELFF
>TRBJ1-1|NA|NA|TRBV6-4
TGTGCCAGCAGTGACTCGTTTAGAGGAACTGAAGCTTTCTTT
CASSDSFRGTEAFF
>TRBJ2-3|NA|TRBD2|TRBV11-2
TGTGCCAGCAGCTTAGGCGGTCTAGCGGCAGATACGCAGTATTTT
CASSLGGLAADTQYF
>TRBJ2-6|NA|TRBD1|TRBV6-6
TGTGCCAACTCAGGGGGTCTTGGGGCCAACGTCCTGACTTTC
CANSGGLGANVLTF
>TRBJ2-7|NA|NA|TRBV19
TGTGCCAGTACCAGAACCGGACAGTCCTACGAGCAGTACTTC
CASTRTGQSYEQYF
>TRBJ1-2|NA|NA|TRBV2
TGTGCCAGCAGTGAACCAGGACAGCCCAAGCTGACTGGCTACACCTTC
CASSEPGQPKLTGYTF
>TRBJ2-2|NA|TRBD1|TRBV29-1
TGCAGCGTACAGGGGGCCGGGGAGCTGTTTTTT
CSVQGAGELFF
>TRBJ2-1|NA|NA|TRBV24-1
TGTGCCACCAGTGATTTGTCTAATGAGCAGTTCTTC
CATSDLSNEQFF
>TRBJ1-5|NA|TRBD1|TRBV6-6
TGTGCCAGCAGCCAGACAGGGTTTGGGAATCAGCCCCAGCATTTT
CASSQTGFGNQPQHF
>TRBJ2-7|NA|NA|TRBV7-3
TGTGCCAGCAGCTCCGGGACACTCCCCTACGAGCAGTACTTC
CASSSGTLPYEQYF
>TRBJ2-1|NA|NA|TRBV11-2
TGTGCCAGCAGCTTAGATCTAGGGGCCCGTGAGCAGTTCTTC
CASSLDLGAREQFF
>TRBJ2-1|many|TRBD1|TRBV5-6
TGTGCCAGCGATGGGGCCACAGGGGGCGGTGAGCAGTTCTTC
CASDGATGGGEQFF
>TRBJ2-7|NA|NA|TRBV19
TGTGCCAGTAAACCCGGTGGAGGGGCCCACGAGCAGTACTTC
CASKPGGGAHEQYF
>TRBJ2-7|NA|NA|TRBV27
TGTGCCAGCACTATGCCTCTCGAGCAGTACTTC
CASTMPLEQYF
>TRBJ2-7|NA|NA|TRBV6-5
TGTGCCAGCAGGATAAAAGGAGGAGGGGACGAGCAGTACTTC
CASRIKGGGDEQYF
>TRBJ1-6|NA|NA|TRBV2
TGTGCCAGCAGTGAATCGCGGGGAAGCGGTTCACCCCTCCACTTT
CASSESRGSGSPLHF
>TRBJ1-1|NA|TRBD1|TRBV14
TGTGCCAGCAGCCAGTCGTACAGGGGTGAAGCTTTCTTT
CASSQSYRGEAFF
>TRBJ1-3|NA|NA|TRBV6-1
TGTGCCAGCAGTGAGGCAGAAGAAGGAAACACCATATATTTT
CASSEAEEGNTIYF
>TRBJ2-3|NA|NA|TRBV24-1
TGTGCCACCAGTGATTCAGGTTTAAATACGCAGTATTTT
CATSDSGLNTQYF
>TRBJ1-2|once|NA|TRBV9
TGTGCCAGCAGCGTAGGGGACATTGGCATCTATGGCTACACCTTC
CASSVGDIGIYGYTF
>TRBJ1-6|NA|NA|TRBV15
TGTGCCACCAGAGGGAGGGAATCACCCCTCCACTTT
CATRGRESPLHF
>TRBJ2-5|NA|TRBD2|TRBV2
TGTGCCAGCAGTCTAAGGCCGGGACTAGCTATGGAGACCCAGTACTTC
CASSLRPGLAMETQYF
>TRBJ2-1|NA|TRBD2|TRBV27
TGTGCCAGCAGTTTGTGGCTAGCGGGGGAGCAGTTCTTC
CASSLWLAGEQFF
>TRBJ2-1|NA|TRBD2|TRBV11-3
TGTGCCAGCAGCTTAAGGACTAGCGCCTACAATGAGCAGTTCTTC
CASSLRTSAYNEQFF
>TRBJ1-2|NA|NA|TRBV3-1/TRBV3-2
TGTGCCAGCAGCCAAATGCGTGGGAGACCCCACAGCAACTATGGCTACACCTTC
CASSQMRGRPHSNYGYTF
>TRBJ2-7|NA|NA|TRBV7-6
TGTGCCAGCAGCCCGCGGCAGAGTACCCTTCACGAGCAGTACTTC
CASSPRQSTLHEQYF
>TRBJ2-7|NA|TRBD1|TRBV5-6
TGTGCCAGCAGCTTGCCCTCAGGGGGCCGGTACGAGCAGTACTTC
CASSLPSGGRYEQYF
>TRBJ1-6|once|NA|TRBV9
TGTGCCAGCAGCGTACTGGGCAGGGGAGATTCACCCCTCCACTTT
CASSVLGRGDSPLHF
>TRBJ1-2|NA|TRBD1|TRBV18
TGTGCCAGCTCACCGGGACAGGCGAGCGGCTACACCTTC
CASSPGQASGYTF
>TRBJ1-1|NA|NA|TRBV5-1
TGCGCCAGCAGCAGAGACGGACAGAGGAACACTGAAGCTTTCTTT
CASSRDGQRNTEAFF
>TRBJ1-5|NA|NA|TRBV5-5
TGTGCCAGCAGCTTGGCGGGCAGGGGTGGCAATCAGCCCCAGCATTTT
CASSLAGRGGNQPQHF
>TRBJ1-1|NA|NA|TRBV5-8
TGTGCCAGCAGCCTGACATTGAACACTGAAGCTTTCTTT
CASSLTLNTEAFF
>TRBJ2-1|NA|NA|TRBV10-3
TGTGCCATCAGTGAGTACAGAGACAATGAGCAGTTCTTC
CAISEYRDNEQFF
>TRBJ1-3|NA|NA|TRBV21-1
TGTGCCAGCAGCAAGTGGGCTTGGAAGGCGAACACCATATATTTT
CASSKWAWKANTIYF
>TRBJ2-3|NA|TRBD2|TRBV19
TGTGCCAGTAGTGTACTACCCACAGGACTAGCCAATAACACAGATACGCAGTATTTT
CASSVLPTGLANNTDTQYF